Presented here are 6 T cell receptor beta chains from one specimen sequenced in a study of CD8+CD57+ T cells in acquired aplastic anemia. Profiles of TCR beta VDJ and CDR3 were generated from a genomic DNA template. Each CDR3 protein is one row after TCRdb ran MiXCR on the reads. This sample has under 250,000 distinct CDR3 sequences, with 34% found just once. What was sequenced was sorted CD4+, CD8+, or CD8+CD57+ T cells (not recorded which) from PBMCs. These receptors were obtained from a human donor in good health, serving as a control.

A note on this clonotype: An end of the junction differs from the germline gene, which may be a read error. The rearrangement uses TRBV7-9 and TRBJ1-4; 9 bases agree with TRBD1. Germline V gene lookup returns CDR1 SEHNR and CDR2 FQNEAQ (reference sequence). The CDR3 has 14 amino acids. CDR3 protein: CASSSGQGSEELFF. Written as DNA, the CDR3 is TGTGCCAGCAGCTCGGGACAGGGTAGTGAAGAACTGTTTTTT.

The rearrangement links TRBV29-1 to TRBJ1-2, with D perhaps matching TRBD1 (6 bases). Germline V lookup: CDR1 SQVTM, CDR2 ANQGSEA. CDR3 length: 13 amino acids. V lost 4 bases, J lost 5 bases, and 14 bases lay in between. CDR3 in DNA: TGCAGCGTTGGGGCTCAGGGGAGTTATGGCTACACCTTC. This translates into CSVGAQGSYGYTF.

This clonotype was found many times. V is TRBV10-3 and J is TRBJ2-3; no clear D. Germline CDR1 and CDR2: ENHRY and SYGVKD. The CDR3 is 16 amino acids. Trimming pared 5 bases from V and 2 bases from J, leaving 17 bases between. DNA of the CDR3: TGTGCCATCAGTACCCCAAGAGGTGGTAACACAGATACGCAGTATTTT. Encoded protein: CAISTPRGGNTDTQYF.

This clonotype was picked up many times. V is TRBV24-1 and J is TRBJ2-3; 8 bases align to TRBD2. Germline lookup yields CDR1 KGHDR and CDR2 SFDVKD. The CDR3 runs to 14 residues. Trimming took 3 bases from V and 3 from J; bases not matched to a gene: 1. For the CDR3, the DNA is TGTGCCACCAGTGATAGCGGGAGTACAGATACGCAGTATTTT. This encodes CATSDSGSTDTQYF.

The sample holds many counts of this clonotype. The V call is TRBV19, the J call TRBJ2-1; the D gene is possibly TRBD1 (5 bases). This CDR3 region has 14 residues. Germline assignment: CDR1 LNHDA and CDR2 SQIVND (reference sequence). Trimming removed 5 bases from V and 2 bases from J, with 10 bases in between. CDR3 residues: CASSQGKAYNEQFF. The CDR3 DNA reads TGTGCCAGTAGTCAGGGTAAGGCCTACAATGAGCAGTTCTTC. The whole variable domain, filled in from reference TRBV19 and TRBJ2-1, reads DGGITQSPKYLFRKEGQNVTLSCEQNLNHDAMYWYRQDPGQGLRLIYYSQIVNDFQKGDIAEGYSVSREKKESFPLTVTSAQKNPTAFYLCASSQGKAYNEQFFGPGTRLTVL.

V and J are TRBV3-1 and TRBJ1-4; D gene ambiguous. The V and J ends lost 6 bases and 8 bases respectively, with 13 bases between them. This CDR3 spans 13 amino acids. Germline V gene sequence: CDR1 LGHDT, CDR2 YNNKEL (reference sequence). This chain's CDR3 is CASRNRESEKLFF. The DNA for the CDR3 is TGTGCCAGCAGAAACCGGGAGTCAGAAAAACTGTTTTTT.